The source of this TCR beta chain is a study of blood T cell repertoires in COVID-19. This CDR3 contains 16 residues. V dropped 6 bases and J dropped 0 bases, with 15 bases sitting between them. Germline V gene data show CDR1 as SNHLY and CDR2 as FYNNEI. The data were produced by immunoSEQ multiplex PCR, yet TCRdb's version contains in-frame clones alone and is incomplete. The repertoire holds 200,000 to 250,000 clones, less than 90% seen once, with 6.8% in the top ten. The sample consisted of PBMCs or T cells enriched from blood (not recorded which). This TCR was recovered from a woman in her thirties or forties who had recovered from COVID-19. The chain employs TRBV2 and TRBJ2-1; TRBD2 might be the D (6 bases). The CDR3 reads CASRPGLVSSYNEQFF. CDR3 coding DNA: TGTGCCAGCAGGCCGGGACTTGTGAGCTCCTACAATGAGCAGTTCTTC.